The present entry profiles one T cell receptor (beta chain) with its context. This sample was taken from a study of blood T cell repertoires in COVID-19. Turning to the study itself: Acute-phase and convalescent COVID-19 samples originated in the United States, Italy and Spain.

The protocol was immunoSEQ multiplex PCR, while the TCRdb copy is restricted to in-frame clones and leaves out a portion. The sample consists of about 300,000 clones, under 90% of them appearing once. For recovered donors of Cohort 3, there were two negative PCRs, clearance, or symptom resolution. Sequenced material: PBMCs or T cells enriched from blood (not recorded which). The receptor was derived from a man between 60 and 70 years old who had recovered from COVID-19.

The CDR3 loop is CATRQVIRLAGSSYNEQFF. The CDR3 DNA reads TGTGCCACCCGCCAGGTGATTAGGCTAGCGGGGAGCTCCTACAATGAGCAGTTCTTC. The gene calls are TRBV27 and TRBJ2-1; TRBD2 matches at 9 bases. Germline V gene data show CDR1 as MNHEY and CDR2 as SMNVEV (reference sequence). This CDR3 is 19 amino acids long. V lost 10 bases and J lost 0; bases outside the gene matches: 19.